The 14 T cell receptor beta chains given below trace back to one sample, sequenced in a study of CD8 T cells in ankylosing spondylitis. MiXCR, applied by TCRdb to the 5' RACE reads, yields one record per CDR3 protein. The sample holds about 240,000 distinct CDR3 sequences; around 7.8% are singletons and the top ten take 6.5% to 7%. Sample: blood, either unsorted or a sorted T cell fraction (not recorded which). The receptors come from a male donor with ankylosing spondylitis or in good health (not recorded which).

This clonotype was recorded a few times. This chain links TRBV7-2 with TRBJ1-1; TRBD1 aligns across 9 bases. The J segment lost 5 bases and the V segment lost 6 bases, leaving 7 bases of the junction unmatched. The CDR3 has 14 residues. Germline CDR1 reads SGHTA; CDR2 reads FQGNSA. In DNA form, the CDR3 reads TGTGCCAGCAGGAAGGGACAGGGTGGGACTGAAGCTTTCTTT. This translates into CASRKGQGGTEAFF.

This clonotype was seen repeatedly, ten times or more. The chain couples TRBV29-1 to TRBJ2-7; 10 bases align to TRBD2. Germline V gives CDR1 SQVTM, CDR2 ANQGSEA. V lost 2 bases to trimming and J lost 0 bases; unmatched junction nucleotides: 7. The CDR3 spans 16 residues. This CDR3 is CSVEKLAGDLSYEQYF. Written as DNA, the CDR3 is TGCAGCGTTGAAAAGCTAGCGGGAGACCTCTCCTACGAGCAGTACTTC.

This clonotype was recorded many times. The chain has TRBV29-1 and TRBJ2-3; 13 bases align to TRBD2. There are 12 residues in the CDR3. V dropped 0 bases and J dropped 14; count of bases not matched to a gene: 2. Germline values: CDR1 SQVTM, CDR2 ANQGSEA. The CDR3 sequence: CSVEETSGRMYF. The CDR3 DNA sequence: TGCAGCGTTGAAGAGACTAGCGGGAGGATGTATTTT.

This rearrangement joins TRBV5-5 to TRBJ1-2; D is perhaps TRBD1 (6 bases). The CDR3 covers 14 residues. Germline loops: CDR1 SGHKS, CDR2 YYEKEE (reference sequence). V lost 4 bases to trimming and J lost 8 bases, with 18 bases between them. Here the CDR3 DNA reads TGTGCCAGCAGCATACACGGACAGTTGGAAGGCTACACCTTC. Residues: CASSIHGQLEGYTF.

V and J are TRBV6-2 or TRBV6-3 and TRBJ2-2; 7 bases fit TRBD1. V dropped 5 bases and J dropped 4; count of bases not matched to a gene: 7. This CDR3 comprises 15 residues. Per the germline V gene, CDR1 is MNHEY and CDR2 is SVGEGT. The CDR3 coding sequence is TGTGCCAGCAGTCCAGGGACAGCAAGCACCGGGGAGCTGTTTTTT. Amino acid sequence: CASSPGTASTGELFF.

This clonotype was recorded at least ten times. The J gene is TRBJ1-3, the V gene TRBV28; 8 nucleotides match TRBD1. Germline trimming cut 6 bases from V and 7 bases from J; bases unmatched to any gene: 2. Germline V lookup: CDR1 MDHEN, CDR2 SYDVKM. The CDR3 covers 12 residues. CDR3 in amino acids: CASRRQGNTIYF. The CDR3 coding sequence is TGTGCCAGCAGAAGACAGGGGAACACCATATATTTT.

This clonotype has ten or more counts. The chain joins TRBV12-3 or TRBV12-4 to TRBJ2-5, with 7 bases fitting TRBD2. There are 14 residues in the CDR3. Germline trimming cut 3 bases from V and 1 base from J; bases unmatched to any gene: 2. Written as DNA, the CDR3 is TGTGCCAGCAGTTTTAGCGGGCCCCAAGAGACCCAGTACTTC. It specifies CASSFSGPQETQYF.

This clonotype was found many times. V is TRBV5-1 and J is TRBJ2-3, with 10 bases that match TRBD2. V was pared by 4 bases and J by 1 base, with 3 bases of the junction left unmatched. Germline V lookup: CDR1 SGHRS, CDR2 YFSETQ. The CDR3 length is 15 residues. CDR3 region: CASSIGTSGTDTQYF. The CDR3 nucleotides read TGCGCCAGCAGCATAGGGACTAGCGGCACAGATACGCAGTATTTT.

At least ten counts were recorded for this clonotype. This chain connects TRBV5-5 to TRBJ2-7; D may be TRBD1 (6 bases). This CDR3 spans 15 amino acids. Trimming stripped 5 bases from V and 1 base from J, with 16 bases between. Germline CDR1 and CDR2: SGHKS and YYEKEE (reference sequence). CDR3 bases: TGTGCCAGCAGACGAGGACAGTGGGGGTCCTACGAGCAGTACTTC. Translation: CASRRGQWGSYEQYF.

This clonotype appeared many times. The chain links TRBV7-2 to TRBJ2-1; 7 nucleotides line up with TRBD1. This CDR3 region has 14 residues. Germline values: CDR1 SGHTA, CDR2 FQGNSA. V trimming: 2 bases; J trimming: 5 bases; junction bases outside the gene matches: 3. CDR3 loop: CASSLWDSNNEQFF. CDR3 coding DNA: TGTGCCAGCAGCTTATGGGACAGCAACAATGAGCAGTTCTTC.

This clonotype has at least ten counts. The chain employs TRBV5-1 and TRBJ2-1, with TRBD2 matching 8 bases. The CDR3 covers 16 residues. The V gene's germline CDR1 is SGHRS and CDR2 YFSETQ. The J segment lost 3 bases and the V segment lost 1 base, leaving 6 bases of the junction unmatched. The CDR3 DNA sequence: TGCGCCAGCAGCTTGTCGGAGGCGGGAGGCTACAATGAGCAGTTCTTC. Residues: CASSLSEAGGYNEQFF.

The rearrangement links TRBV5-1 to TRBJ1-4; D is perhaps TRBD1 (6 bases). CDR1 SGHRS and CDR2 YFSETQ come from the germline V gene. Trimming took 3 bases from V and 2 from J, leaving 14 bases between them. The CDR3 is made up of 16 amino acids. The CDR3 nucleotides are TGCGCCAGCAGCTCCCAGGGGCCCGGTACTAATGAAAAACTGTTTTTT. Its translation is CASSSQGPGTNEKLFF.

A note on this clonotype: This sequence may be a read error, since a much larger clone differs from it by one base. The genes are TRBV7-9 and TRBJ2-1; D is unclear. The CDR3 covers 12 residues. Per germline, CDR1 SEHNR and CDR2 FQNEAQ (reference sequence). Written as DNA, the CDR3 is TGTGCCAGCAGCTTAGGCCCGAATGTGCAGTTCTTC. It translates to CASSLGPNVQFF.

This clonotype was observed at least ten times. V gene TRBV7-9 combines with J gene TRBJ1-2; D may be TRBD1 (6 bases). Germline CDR1 and CDR2: SEHNR and FQNEAQ (reference sequence). CDR3 length: 12 amino acids. V lost 2 bases, J lost 6 bases, and 7 bases lay in between. The CDR3 loop is CASSLTGNGYTF. CDR3 DNA: TGTGCCAGCAGCTTAACAGGGAATGGCTACACCTTC. The full variable domain, with the rest looked up from reference TRBV7-9 and TRBJ1-2, is DTGVSQNPRHKITKRGQNVTFRCDPISEHNRLYWYRQTLGQGPEFLTYFQNEAQLEKSRLLSDRFSAERPKGSFSTLEIQRTEQGDSAMYLCASSLTGNGYTFGSGTRLTVV.